The rows below give T cell receptor beta chains drawn from one sample of a study of T-cell reconstitution after alpha-beta-depleted transplantation in children. TCRdb called the PCR reads again in MiXCR, with one record for every CDR3 protein. Among 500,000 or so distinct CDR3 sequences listed, approximately 30% were seen once. This specimen consisted of PBMCs from the stem cell graft donor, obtained from the stem cell graft. All receptors come from a human donor who donated a stem cell graft to a child with aplastic anemia. The CDR3 runs from the conserved cysteine through the conserved F or W. Each record gives: CDR3 DNA, CDR3 protein, J gene, clone size, V gene, D gene. D genes are given only for firm matches. Clone size is stated in some rows and not others, as once, few, many or a class when expanded.

CDR3nt: TGTGCCAGCTCACCCCTTGCAAAGTACCAAGAGACCCAGTACTTC
CDR3aa: CASSPLAKYQETQYF
j_gene: TRBJ2-5
abundance: .
v_gene: TRBV18
d_gene: .

CDR3nt: TGTGCCACAACCACGGGACACTCCTACAATGAGCAGTTCTTC
CDR3aa: CATTTGHSYNEQFF
j_gene: TRBJ2-1
abundance: .
v_gene: TRBV6-1
d_gene: .

CDR3nt: TGTGCCAGCAGTTCGAGGACACAAAGCACAGATACGCAGTATTTT
CDR3aa: CASSSRTQSTDTQYF
j_gene: TRBJ2-3
abundance: .
v_gene: TRBV28
d_gene: .

CDR3nt: TGCAGTGCTGAACCGGGACAGGGCCACAAAAACATTCAGTACTTC
CDR3aa: CSAEPGQGHKNIQYF
j_gene: TRBJ2-4
abundance: few
v_gene: TRBV20-1
d_gene: TRBD1

CDR3nt: TGTGCCAGCAGCCCCCTGGTTTTGGGACGCACTGAAGCTTTCTTT
CDR3aa: CASSPLVLGRTEAFF
j_gene: TRBJ1-1
abundance: few
v_gene: TRBV28
d_gene: .

CDR3nt: TGCAGTGCCCAGGGGCGGGGGACAGACAGCTATGGCTACACCTTC
CDR3aa: CSAQGRGTDSYGYTF
j_gene: TRBJ1-2
abundance: few
v_gene: TRBV20-1
d_gene: TRBD1

CDR3nt: TGTGCCAGCAGTGAGGGGGTCAGCCCTAGGGAGACCCAGTACTTC
CDR3aa: CASSEGVSPRETQYF
j_gene: TRBJ2-5
abundance: .
v_gene: TRBV2
d_gene: .

CDR3nt: TGTGCCACCAGTGATCCGGGACTAGCGGGTGAGCAGTTCTTC
CDR3aa: CATSDPGLAGEQFF
j_gene: TRBJ2-1
abundance: .
v_gene: TRBV24-1
d_gene: TRBD2

CDR3nt: TGTGCCAGCAAATCACAGGATAATGGAAAACTGTTTTTT
CDR3aa: CASKSQDNGKLFF
j_gene: TRBJ1-4
abundance: .
v_gene: TRBV6-6
d_gene: .

CDR3nt: TGCAGTGCTAGCCCGGGACGGGTGAACACTGAAGCTTTCTTT
CDR3aa: CSASPGRVNTEAFF
j_gene: TRBJ1-1
abundance: .
v_gene: TRBV20-1
d_gene: .

CDR3nt: TGTGCCAGCTCACCAGGGAAAAGTCAGCCCCAGCATTTT
CDR3aa: CASSPGKSQPQHF
j_gene: TRBJ1-5
abundance: .
v_gene: TRBV18
d_gene: .

CDR3nt: TGTGCCAGCAGCCGGGAAAGGACAGGGGGCTTCAGGGAAGCTTTCTTT
CDR3aa: CASSRERTGGFREAFF
j_gene: TRBJ1-1
abundance: few
v_gene: TRBV7-6
d_gene: TRBD1

CDR3nt: TGTGCCAGCAGCTCACGTGGGACTTCCTATGGCTACACCTTC
CDR3aa: CASSSRGTSYGYTF
j_gene: TRBJ1-2
abundance: .
v_gene: TRBV11-1
d_gene: .

CDR3nt: TGTGCCAGCAGCTTAGTATCCGGCTACGAGCAGTACTTC
CDR3aa: CASSLVSGYEQYF
j_gene: TRBJ2-7
abundance: .
v_gene: TRBV7-2
d_gene: .

CDR3nt: TGCGCCAGCAGTGAACGGGGTCTCACAGATACGCAGTATTTT
CDR3aa: CASSERGLTDTQYF
j_gene: TRBJ2-3
abundance: .
v_gene: TRBV10-1
d_gene: .

CDR3nt: TGTGCCAGCAGCGGAGGCCCGGGGAGACCCTACAATGAGCAGTTCTTC
CDR3aa: CASSGGPGRPYNEQFF
j_gene: TRBJ2-1
abundance: few
v_gene: TRBV7-2
d_gene: .

CDR3nt: TGCAGTGCTAGAGATGGGGACCAACAGGGGGACACTGAAGCTTTCTTT
CDR3aa: CSARDGDQQGDTEAFF
j_gene: TRBJ1-1
abundance: medium-sized
v_gene: TRBV20-1
d_gene: TRBD1

CDR3nt: TGTGCCAGCAGCCGCGGAGGGATTAAAAACACCATATATTTT
CDR3aa: CASSRGGIKNTIYF
j_gene: TRBJ1-3
abundance: .
v_gene: TRBV27
d_gene: .

CDR3nt: TGCAGTGCTAGCGAGCTACATCAAAATCAGCCCCAGCATTTT
CDR3aa: CSASELHQNQPQHF
j_gene: TRBJ1-5
abundance: few
v_gene: TRBV20-1
d_gene: .

CDR3nt: TGCAGCGTTGCAGTTTCCGGGACACGGAATGAGCAGTTCTTC
CDR3aa: CSVAVSGTRNEQFF
j_gene: TRBJ2-1
abundance: few
v_gene: TRBV29-1
d_gene: .

CDR3nt: TGTGCCATCAGTGAGTCGGGGAAACTAGCGGGAGGAGCCTACGAGCAGTACTTC
CDR3aa: CAISESGKLAGGAYEQYF
j_gene: TRBJ2-7
abundance: .
v_gene: TRBV10-3
d_gene: TRBD2

CDR3nt: TGTGCCACCAGCGGGGTTTTGGACAGAAAATATGAGCAGTTCTTC
CDR3aa: CATSGVLDRKYEQFF
j_gene: TRBJ2-1
abundance: few
v_gene: TRBV24-1
d_gene: .

CDR3nt: TGCAGTGCGAGCCCTGAAGCTTTCTTT
CDR3aa: CSASPEAFF
j_gene: TRBJ1-1
abundance: few
v_gene: TRBV20-1
d_gene: .

CDR3nt: TGTGCCAGCAGTGGGCGGGTAATTGCTAGCGGGAGGCCCAGCTCCTACAATGAGCAGTTCTTC
CDR3aa: CASSGRVIASGRPSSYNEQFF
j_gene: TRBJ2-1
abundance: .
v_gene: TRBV6-1
d_gene: TRBD2

CDR3nt: TGCGCCAGCAGCCAAGATAGGGCTAGCGGGGCCCTCTACAATGAGCAGTTCTTC
CDR3aa: CASSQDRASGALYNEQFF
j_gene: TRBJ2-1
abundance: few
v_gene: TRBV4-3
d_gene: TRBD2

CDR3nt: TGTGCCAGCAGCTTACAGGGTGTATGGGGCTACACCTTC
CDR3aa: CASSLQGVWGYTF
j_gene: TRBJ1-2
abundance: .
v_gene: TRBV7-2
d_gene: .

CDR3nt: TGTGCCAGCAGTTACAGCCAGGTTCTAGCCAAAAACATTCAGTACTTC
CDR3aa: CASSYSQVLAKNIQYF
j_gene: TRBJ2-4
abundance: few
v_gene: TRBV6-5
d_gene: .

CDR3nt: TGCAGTGCTACCCAACACGGGGTGAACACTGAAGCTTTCTTT
CDR3aa: CSATQHGVNTEAFF
j_gene: TRBJ1-1
abundance: few
v_gene: TRBV20-1
d_gene: .

CDR3nt: TGTGCCAGCTCACCTGGGGACAGTGCAACTAATGAAAAACTGTTTTTT
CDR3aa: CASSPGDSATNEKLFF
j_gene: TRBJ1-4
abundance: .
v_gene: TRBV18
d_gene: TRBD1

CDR3nt: TGTGCCAGCAGTTCGCCTGGTAGGGGGACCCAGTACTTC
CDR3aa: CASSSPGRGTQYF
j_gene: TRBJ2-5
abundance: few
v_gene: TRBV12-3/TRBV12-4
d_gene: .

CDR3nt: TGTGCCAGCAGTTACTCTGGGACAGCTAACACTGAAGCTTTCTTT
CDR3aa: CASSYSGTANTEAFF
j_gene: TRBJ1-1
abundance: .
v_gene: TRBV12-3/TRBV12-4
d_gene: TRBD1

CDR3nt: TGCGCCAGCAGCCCGACAGATTTCAACTATGGCTACACCTTC
CDR3aa: CASSPTDFNYGYTF
j_gene: TRBJ1-2
abundance: few
v_gene: TRBV5-1
d_gene: .

CDR3nt: TGCAGCGTGGGACAGACAGTGAACACTGAAGCTTTCTTT
CDR3aa: CSVGQTVNTEAFF
j_gene: TRBJ1-1
abundance: .
v_gene: TRBV29-1
d_gene: TRBD1

CDR3nt: TGCAGTGCTCGCCGGGACTTCAACACCGGGGAGCTGTTTTTT
CDR3aa: CSARRDFNTGELFF
j_gene: TRBJ2-2
abundance: .
v_gene: TRBV20-1
d_gene: .

CDR3nt: TGCAGTGCTAGAGATCCACAGCGGGAGGGCCCCGATACGCAGTATTTT
CDR3aa: CSARDPQREGPDTQYF
j_gene: TRBJ2-3
abundance: .
v_gene: TRBV20-1
d_gene: TRBD2

CDR3nt: TGCAGTGCTTATACAGGGCCTGAAGCTTTCTTT
CDR3aa: CSAYTGPEAFF
j_gene: TRBJ1-1
abundance: few
v_gene: TRBV20-1
d_gene: .

CDR3nt: TGTGCCAGCATCGCAACAGGACTCTACAATGAGCAGTTCTTC
CDR3aa: CASIATGLYNEQFF
j_gene: TRBJ2-1
abundance: many
v_gene: TRBV12-3/TRBV12-4
d_gene: .

CDR3nt: TGTGCCAGCAGTGCCCACATTTTGAGAAAGACCGGGGAGCTGTTTTTT
CDR3aa: CASSAHILRKTGELFF
j_gene: TRBJ2-2
abundance: once
v_gene: TRBV6-1
d_gene: .

CDR3nt: TGCGCCAGCAGCATGGTACTAGCGGGAGGCTATGAGCAGTTCTTC
CDR3aa: CASSMVLAGGYEQFF
j_gene: TRBJ2-1
abundance: .
v_gene: TRBV5-1
d_gene: TRBD2

CDR3nt: TGCAGTGCTAGGGGACCCCAAGGGGGAAACACCATATATTTT
CDR3aa: CSARGPQGGNTIYF
j_gene: TRBJ1-3
abundance: few
v_gene: TRBV20-1
d_gene: .

CDR3nt: TGCGCCAGCAGCGGGGGGACAGTCAATGAAAAACTGTTTTTT
CDR3aa: CASSGGTVNEKLFF
j_gene: TRBJ1-4
abundance: .
v_gene: TRBV5-1
d_gene: TRBD1

CDR3nt: TGTGCCACTTCACCGGGAACCCATTTTCCTGGAGAGACCCAGTACTTC
CDR3aa: CATSPGTHFPGETQYF
j_gene: TRBJ2-5
abundance: .
v_gene: TRBV25-1
d_gene: .

CDR3nt: TGTGCCAGCAGCTCCAGCCTAGCTCACCGCGAGACCCAGTACTTC
CDR3aa: CASSSSLAHRETQYF
j_gene: TRBJ2-5
abundance: .
v_gene: TRBV11-3
d_gene: .

CDR3nt: TGCAGTGCTCCGACTAGCGGGAGGGTTTACAATGAGCAGTTCTTC
CDR3aa: CSAPTSGRVYNEQFF
j_gene: TRBJ2-1
abundance: few
v_gene: TRBV20-1
d_gene: TRBD2

CDR3nt: TGCAGTGCTAGTCGGGACAGTGATCAGCCCCAGCATTTT
CDR3aa: CSASRDSDQPQHF
j_gene: TRBJ1-5
abundance: few
v_gene: TRBV20-1
d_gene: TRBD1

CDR3nt: TGTGCCAGCAGTTTTCAGGGGACAACCCCCCTCCACTTT
CDR3aa: CASSFQGTTPLHF
j_gene: TRBJ1-6
abundance: few
v_gene: TRBV12-3/TRBV12-4
d_gene: .

CDR3nt: TGTGCCAGCAGCTGGGACGGAATAGAAGCTTTCTTT
CDR3aa: CASSWDGIEAFF
j_gene: TRBJ1-1
abundance: .
v_gene: TRBV5-6
d_gene: .

CDR3nt: TGTGCCAGCAGCTCGGGACTAGCCCGAAATGAGCAGTTCTTC
CDR3aa: CASSSGLARNEQFF
j_gene: TRBJ2-1
abundance: .
v_gene: TRBV7-3
d_gene: TRBD2

CDR3nt: TGCGCCAGCAGCCAAGACATAACAGGGTTTGACTATGGCTACACCTTC
CDR3aa: CASSQDITGFDYGYTF
j_gene: TRBJ1-2
abundance: .
v_gene: TRBV4-1
d_gene: .

CDR3nt: TGTGCCAGCAGCCCCCGAGCGGTGAGGGCAGGGGGGTCTTGGAACACTGAAGCTTTCTTT
CDR3aa: CASSPRAVRAGGSWNTEAFF
j_gene: TRBJ1-1
abundance: few
v_gene: TRBV12-3/TRBV12-4
d_gene: TRBD1

CDR3nt: TGCAGCGTTGAAGGGCAGCCCGGGACCCCTACGAACACCGGGGAGCTGTTTTTT
CDR3aa: CSVEGQPGTPTNTGELFF
j_gene: TRBJ2-2
abundance: .
v_gene: TRBV29-1
d_gene: .

CDR3nt: TGTGCCAGCAGATTTGGAGTAGCCAAAAACATTCAGTACTTC
CDR3aa: CASRFGVAKNIQYF
j_gene: TRBJ2-4
abundance: .
v_gene: TRBV12-3/TRBV12-4
d_gene: .

CDR3nt: TGTGCCAGCAGATCAGGGACAGGGGACATGAACACTGAAGCTTTCTTT
CDR3aa: CASRSGTGDMNTEAFF
j_gene: TRBJ1-1
abundance: few
v_gene: TRBV27
d_gene: TRBD1

CDR3nt: TGTGCCAGCAGTGGTGCGACACACAATGAGCAGTTCTTC
CDR3aa: CASSGATHNEQFF
j_gene: TRBJ2-1
abundance: few
v_gene: TRBV12-3/TRBV12-4
d_gene: .

CDR3nt: TGCAGTGCTTTTAATCCCTATGGCTACACCTTC
CDR3aa: CSAFNPYGYTF
j_gene: TRBJ1-2
abundance: few
v_gene: TRBV20-1
d_gene: .

CDR3nt: TGTGCCTGGAGTGTTAGAGGGACCGGCAGGGACATTCAGTACTTC
CDR3aa: CAWSVRGTGRDIQYF
j_gene: TRBJ2-4
abundance: .
v_gene: TRBV30
d_gene: .

CDR3nt: TGCAGTGCTAGCTCGGGTCGGATGCAAGAGACCCAGTACTTC
CDR3aa: CSASSGRMQETQYF
j_gene: TRBJ2-5
abundance: .
v_gene: TRBV20-1
d_gene: .

CDR3nt: TGTGCCAGCAGCTTAGGGGGGTCCCACAATGAGCAGTTCTTC
CDR3aa: CASSLGGSHNEQFF
j_gene: TRBJ2-1
abundance: .
v_gene: TRBV11-2
d_gene: .